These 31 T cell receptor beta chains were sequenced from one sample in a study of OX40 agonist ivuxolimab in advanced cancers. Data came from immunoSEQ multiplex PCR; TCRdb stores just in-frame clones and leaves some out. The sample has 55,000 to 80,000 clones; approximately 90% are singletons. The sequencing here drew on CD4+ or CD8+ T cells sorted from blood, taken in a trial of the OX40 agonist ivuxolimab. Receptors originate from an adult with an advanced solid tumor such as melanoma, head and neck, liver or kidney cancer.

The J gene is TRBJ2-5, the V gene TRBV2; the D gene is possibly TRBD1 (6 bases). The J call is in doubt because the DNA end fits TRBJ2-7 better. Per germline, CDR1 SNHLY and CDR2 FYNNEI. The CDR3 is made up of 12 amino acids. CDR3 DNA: TGTGCCAGCGGGGGCTTGGGCCACGAGCAGTACTTC. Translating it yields CASGGLGHEQYF.

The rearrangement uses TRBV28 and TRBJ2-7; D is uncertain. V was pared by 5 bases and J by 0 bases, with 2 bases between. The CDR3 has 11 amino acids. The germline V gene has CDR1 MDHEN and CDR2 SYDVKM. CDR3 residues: CASSRSYEQYF. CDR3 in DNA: TGTGCCAGCAGTCGCTCCTACGAGCAGTACTTC.

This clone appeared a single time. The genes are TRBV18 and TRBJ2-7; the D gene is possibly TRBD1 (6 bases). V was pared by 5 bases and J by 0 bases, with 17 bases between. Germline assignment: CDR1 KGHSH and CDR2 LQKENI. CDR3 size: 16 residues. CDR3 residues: CASSSTTGTISYEQYF. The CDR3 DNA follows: TGTGCCAGCTCATCTACGACAGGCACGATCTCCTACGAGCAGTACTTC.

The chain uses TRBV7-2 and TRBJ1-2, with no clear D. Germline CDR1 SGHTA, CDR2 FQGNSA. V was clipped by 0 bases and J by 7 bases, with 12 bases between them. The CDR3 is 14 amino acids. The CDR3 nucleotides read TGTGCCAGCAGCTTAGCGCCGTTGGGCTCTGGCTACACCTTC. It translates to CASSLAPLGSGYTF. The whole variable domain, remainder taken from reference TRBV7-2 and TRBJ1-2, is GAGVSQSPSNKVTEKGKDVELRCDPISGHTALYWYRQSLGQGLEFLIYFQGNSAPDKSGLPSDRFSAERTGGSVSTLTIQRTQQEDSAVYLCASSLAPLGSGYTFGSGTRLTVV.

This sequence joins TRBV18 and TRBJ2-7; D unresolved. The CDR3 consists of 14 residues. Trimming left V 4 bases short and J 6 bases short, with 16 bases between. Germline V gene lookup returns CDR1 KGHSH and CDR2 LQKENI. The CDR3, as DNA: TGTGCCAGCTCACGGGATGGGGTGGCCCGCGAGCAGTACTTC. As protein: CASSRDGVAREQYF.

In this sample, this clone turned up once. In DNA form, the CDR3 reads TGCGCCAGCAGCTTGGGCACTGAAGCTTTCTTT. Amino acid sequence: CASSLGTEAFF. The chain is built from TRBV5-1 and TRBJ1-1, with D unresolved. CDR1 and CDR2 from the germline V gene are SGHRS and YFSETQ. The CDR3 has 11 amino acids. Trimming removed 0 bases from V and 4 bases from J, with 1 base in between.

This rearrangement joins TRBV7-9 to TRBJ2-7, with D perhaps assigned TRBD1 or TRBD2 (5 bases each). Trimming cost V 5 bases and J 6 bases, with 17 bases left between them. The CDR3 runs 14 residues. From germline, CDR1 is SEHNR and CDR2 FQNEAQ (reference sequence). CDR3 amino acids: CASSPPGPGPEQYF. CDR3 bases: TGTGCCAGCAGCCCACCGGGACCCGGCCCCGAGCAGTACTTC. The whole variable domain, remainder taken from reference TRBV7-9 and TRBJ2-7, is DTGVSQNPRHKITKRGQNVTFRCDPISEHNRLYWYRQTLGQGPEFLTYFQNEAQLEKSRLLSDRFSAERPKGSFSTLEIQRTEQGDSAMYLCASSPPGPGPEQYFGPGTRLTVT.

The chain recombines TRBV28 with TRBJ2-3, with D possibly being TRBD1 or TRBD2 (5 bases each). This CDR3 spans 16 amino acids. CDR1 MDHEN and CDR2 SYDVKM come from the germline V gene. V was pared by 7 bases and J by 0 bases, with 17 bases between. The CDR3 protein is CASNPGGSGSTDTQYF. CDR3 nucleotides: TGTGCCAGCAACCCTGGGGGAAGCGGAAGCACAGATACGCAGTATTTT.

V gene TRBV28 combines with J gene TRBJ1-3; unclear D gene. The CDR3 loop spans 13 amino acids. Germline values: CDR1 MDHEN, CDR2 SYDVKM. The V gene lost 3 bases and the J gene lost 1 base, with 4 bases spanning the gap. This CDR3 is CASSFKSGNTIYF. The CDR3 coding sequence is TGTGCCAGCAGTTTTAAATCTGGAAACACCATATATTTT.

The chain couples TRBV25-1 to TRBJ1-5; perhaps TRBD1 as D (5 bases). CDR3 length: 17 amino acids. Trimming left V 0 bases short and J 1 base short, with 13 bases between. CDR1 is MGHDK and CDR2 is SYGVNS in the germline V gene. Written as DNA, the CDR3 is TGTGCCAGCAGTGAATATACCGGGGGTAGCAGCAATCAGCCCCAGCATTTT. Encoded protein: CASSEYTGGSSNQPQHF.

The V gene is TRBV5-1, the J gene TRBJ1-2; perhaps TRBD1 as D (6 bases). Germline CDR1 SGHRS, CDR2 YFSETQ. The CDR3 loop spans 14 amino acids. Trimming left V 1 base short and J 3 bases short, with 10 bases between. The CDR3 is CASSLPGADYGYTF. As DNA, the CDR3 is TGCGCCAGCAGCTTGCCGGGGGCGGACTATGGCTACACCTTC.

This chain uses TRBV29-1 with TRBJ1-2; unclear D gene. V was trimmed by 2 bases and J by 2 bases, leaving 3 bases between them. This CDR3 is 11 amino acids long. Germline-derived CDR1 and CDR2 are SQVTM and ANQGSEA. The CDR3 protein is CSVETNYGYTF. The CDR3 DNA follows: TGCAGCGTTGAAACGAACTATGGCTACACCTTC.

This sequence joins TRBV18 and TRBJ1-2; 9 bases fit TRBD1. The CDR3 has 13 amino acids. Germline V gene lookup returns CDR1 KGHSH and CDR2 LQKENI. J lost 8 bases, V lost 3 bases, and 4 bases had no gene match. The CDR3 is CASSPGQGNGYTF. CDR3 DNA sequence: TGTGCCAGCTCACCGGGACAGGGTAACGGCTACACCTTC.

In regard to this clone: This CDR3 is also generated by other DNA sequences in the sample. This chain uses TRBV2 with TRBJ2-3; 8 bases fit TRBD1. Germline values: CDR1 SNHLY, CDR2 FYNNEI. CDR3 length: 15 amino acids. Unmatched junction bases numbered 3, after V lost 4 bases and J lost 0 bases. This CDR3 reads CASSGQGLSTDTQYF. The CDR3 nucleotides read TGTGCCAGCAGTGGACAGGGGCTTAGCACAGATACGCAGTATTTT.

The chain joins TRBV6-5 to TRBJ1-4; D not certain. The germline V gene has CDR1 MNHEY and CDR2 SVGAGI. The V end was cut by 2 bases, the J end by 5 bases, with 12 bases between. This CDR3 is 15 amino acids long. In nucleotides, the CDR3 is TGTGCCAGCAGTTACGCCGCAGTTCCCAATGAAAAACTGTTTTTT. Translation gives CASSYAAVPNEKLFF.

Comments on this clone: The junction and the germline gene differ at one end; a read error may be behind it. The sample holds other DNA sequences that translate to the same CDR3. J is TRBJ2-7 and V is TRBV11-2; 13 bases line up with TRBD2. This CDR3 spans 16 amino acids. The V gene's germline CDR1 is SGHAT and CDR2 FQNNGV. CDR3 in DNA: TGCGCCAGCAGCCCCCTGACTAGCGGGGGGTCCTACGAGCAGTACTTC. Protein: CASSPLTSGGSYEQYF. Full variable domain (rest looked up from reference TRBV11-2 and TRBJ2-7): EAGVAQSPRYKIIEKRQSVAFWCNPISGHATLYWYQQILGQGPKLLIQFQNNGVVDDSQLPKDRFSAERLKGVDSTLKIQPAKLEDSAVYLCASSPLTSGGSYEQYFGPGTRLTVT.

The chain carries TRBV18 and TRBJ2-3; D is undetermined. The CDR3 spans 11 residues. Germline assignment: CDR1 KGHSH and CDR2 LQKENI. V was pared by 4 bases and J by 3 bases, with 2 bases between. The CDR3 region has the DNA TGTGCCAGCTCACGAACAGATACGCAGTATTTT. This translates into CASSRTDTQYF.

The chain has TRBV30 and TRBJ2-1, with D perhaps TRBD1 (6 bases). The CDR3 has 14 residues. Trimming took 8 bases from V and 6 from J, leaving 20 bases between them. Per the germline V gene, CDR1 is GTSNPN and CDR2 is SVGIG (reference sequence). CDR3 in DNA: TGTGCCCGAAGGAGCAGGGGTAGACCCAATGAGCAGTTCTTC. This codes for CARRSRGRPNEQFF.

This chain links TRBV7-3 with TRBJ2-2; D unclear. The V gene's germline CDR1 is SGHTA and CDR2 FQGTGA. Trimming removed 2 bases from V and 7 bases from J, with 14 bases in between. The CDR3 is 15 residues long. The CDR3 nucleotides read TGTGCCAGCAGCTTACTAGGCCGAGGTGGCGGGGAGCTGTTTTTT. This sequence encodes CASSLLGRGGGELFF.

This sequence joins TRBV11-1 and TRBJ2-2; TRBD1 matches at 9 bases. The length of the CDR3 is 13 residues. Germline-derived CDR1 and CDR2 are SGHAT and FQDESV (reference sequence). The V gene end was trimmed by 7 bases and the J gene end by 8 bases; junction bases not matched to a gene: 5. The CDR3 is CASTLQGAGELFF. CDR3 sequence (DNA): TGTGCCAGCACCCTACAGGGGGCTGGGGAGCTGTTTTTT. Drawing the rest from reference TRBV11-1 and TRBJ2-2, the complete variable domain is EAEVAQSPRYKITEKSQAVAFWCDPISGHATLYWYRQILGQGPELLVQFQDESVVDDSQLPKDRFSAERLKGVDSTLKIQPAELGDSAMYLCASTLQGAGELFFGEGSRLTVL.

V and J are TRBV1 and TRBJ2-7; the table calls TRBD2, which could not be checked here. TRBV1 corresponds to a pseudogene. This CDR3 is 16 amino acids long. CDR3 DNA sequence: TGCACCAGCAGCCCGAGGAATAGAGGCATCAACTACGAGCAGTACTTC. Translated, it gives CTSSPRNRGINYEQYF.

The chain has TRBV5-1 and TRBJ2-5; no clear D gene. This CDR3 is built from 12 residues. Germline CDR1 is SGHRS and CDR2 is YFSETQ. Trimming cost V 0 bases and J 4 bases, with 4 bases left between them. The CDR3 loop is CASSLDLETQYF. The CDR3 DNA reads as TGCGCCAGCAGCTTGGATTTAGAGACCCAGTACTTC.

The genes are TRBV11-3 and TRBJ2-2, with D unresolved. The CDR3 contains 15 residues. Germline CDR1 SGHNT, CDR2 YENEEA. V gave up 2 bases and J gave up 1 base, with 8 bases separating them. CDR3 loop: CASSLSPRNTGELFF. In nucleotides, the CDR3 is TGTGCCAGCAGCTTATCTCCTAGGAACACCGGGGAGCTGTTTTTT.

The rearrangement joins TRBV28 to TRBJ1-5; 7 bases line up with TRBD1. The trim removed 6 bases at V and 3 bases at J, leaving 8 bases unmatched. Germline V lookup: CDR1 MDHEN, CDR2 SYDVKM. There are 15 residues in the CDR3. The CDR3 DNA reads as TGTGCCAGCAGATCCGGGACAGTAGACAATCAGCCCCAGCATTTT. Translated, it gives CASRSGTVDNQPQHF.

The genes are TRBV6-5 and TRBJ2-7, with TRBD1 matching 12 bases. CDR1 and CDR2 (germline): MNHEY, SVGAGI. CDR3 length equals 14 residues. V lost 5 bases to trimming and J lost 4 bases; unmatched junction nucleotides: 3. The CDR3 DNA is TGTGCCAGCAGTAGGGGACAGGGGGCGTACGAGCAGTACTTC. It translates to CASSRGQGAYEQYF.

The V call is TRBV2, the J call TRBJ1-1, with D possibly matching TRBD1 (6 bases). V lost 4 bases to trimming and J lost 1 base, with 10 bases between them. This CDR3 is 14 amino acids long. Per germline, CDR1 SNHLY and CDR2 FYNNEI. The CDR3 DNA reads TGTGCCAGCAGTGCGGACAGTTCGAACACTGAAGCTTTCTTT. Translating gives CASSADSSNTEAFF.

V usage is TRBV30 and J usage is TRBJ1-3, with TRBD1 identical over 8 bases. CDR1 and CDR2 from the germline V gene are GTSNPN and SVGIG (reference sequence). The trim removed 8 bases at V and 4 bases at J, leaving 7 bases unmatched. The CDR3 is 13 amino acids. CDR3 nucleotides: TGTGCCCGTGACAGGGGCGCGGGAAACACCATATATTTT. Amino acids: CARDRGAGNTIYF.

CDR3 sequence: CAWSGSSVETQYF. The CDR3 DNA reads TGTGCCTGGAGTGGGAGCAGTGTGGAGACCCAGTACTTC. V usage is TRBV30 and J usage is TRBJ2-5; no reliable D call. V was cut by 1 base and J by 5 bases, with 11 bases left in between. CDR1 is GTSNPN, CDR2 SVGIG, per germline (reference sequence). This CDR3 has 13 residues.

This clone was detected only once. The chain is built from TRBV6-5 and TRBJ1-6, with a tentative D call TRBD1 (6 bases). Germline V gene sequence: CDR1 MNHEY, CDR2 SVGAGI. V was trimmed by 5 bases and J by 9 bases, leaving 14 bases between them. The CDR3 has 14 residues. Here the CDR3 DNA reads TGTGCCAGCAGTGGGACATCTCTGGGTTCACCCCTCCACTTT. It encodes CASSGTSLGSPLHF.

In DNA form, the CDR3 reads TGTGCCAGCGGGACGAGCTCCTACAATGAGCAGTTCTTC. Amino acids: CASGTSSYNEQFF. The genes are TRBV27 and TRBJ2-1; D may be TRBD1 or TRBD2 (5 bases each). V lost 8 bases to trimming and J lost 0 bases, with 8 bases between them. In germline, CDR1 is MNHEY, CDR2 SMNVEV (reference sequence). The CDR3 extends over 13 amino acids.

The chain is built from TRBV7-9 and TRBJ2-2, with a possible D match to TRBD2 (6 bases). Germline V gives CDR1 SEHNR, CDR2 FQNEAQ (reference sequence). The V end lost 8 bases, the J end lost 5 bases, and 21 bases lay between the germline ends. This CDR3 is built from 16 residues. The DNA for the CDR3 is TGTGCCAGCCGTCGATGGAGGGGCGATGAGACCGGGGAGCTGTTTTTT. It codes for CASRRWRGDETGELFF.